This paragraph covers one T cell receptor beta chain sequence. Antigen unknown. Sequencing used immunoSEQ multiplex PCR; TCRdb keeps in-frame clones, though not all of them. The sample lists roughly 98,000 clones; around 94% were seen once. This record belongs to a study of T cell responses to AZD1222 COVID-19 vaccine. Whole-study results and caveats: Of the AZD1222 recipients, only 5 or 6 were seropositive at baseline. Across spike, vaccine-associated CD4 TCRs were found, dominant at 160-218 and 743-854.

This clonotype was sampled from an adult in good health. Sequencing was performed on peripheral blood, taken on day 0 of AZD1222 vaccination.

CDR3 amino acids: CASSRTTDSSYNSPLHF. The CDR3 nucleotides read TGTGCCAGCAGTCGAACCACTGACAGCTCCTATAATTCACCCCTCCACTTT. This sequence joins TRBV6-6 and TRBJ1-6; possible D gene TRBD1, 5 bases. The V end lost 5 bases, the J end lost 0 bases, and 14 bases lay between the germline ends. Germline CDR1 MNHNY, CDR2 SVGAGI (reference sequence). The CDR3 covers 17 residues.